Listed here are 16 T cell receptor beta chains from one sample, sequenced in a study of long-term antiretroviral therapy in people with HIV. Investigators performed immunoSEQ version v3.0 at survey level. Generated by immunoSEQ multiplex PCR, the TCRdb table keeps only in-frame clones and is missing some. The profile covers more than 25,000 clones, with more than 85% appearing a single time and over 5% taken by the ten largest. The starting material was unsorted PBMCs, obtained around 6.3 years after starting antiretroviral therapy. These TCRs come from a middle-aged woman with HIV.

The rearrangement uses TRBV6-1 and TRBJ1-1; D gene unclear. The CDR3 contains 13 residues. CDR1 and CDR2 from the germline V gene are MNHNS and SASEGT. The V end lost 7 bases, the J end lost 2 bases, and 11 bases lay between the germline ends. The DNA of the CDR3 is TGTGCCAGCACTTTCCAGGACAACACTGAAGCTTTCTTT. Translated: CASTFQDNTEAFF.

The chain is built from TRBV7-9 and TRBJ1-6, with D perhaps matching TRBD1 (5 bases). CDR1 is SEHNR, CDR2 FQNEAQ, per germline (reference sequence). Trimming shortened V by 4 bases and J by 7 bases, and 11 bases separated the two germline ends. CDR3 length: 14 amino acids. The CDR3 bases are TGTGCCAGCAGCTGGGTGGGGGAAAATTCACCCCTCCACTTT. This codes for CASSWVGENSPLHF.

CDR3 amino acids: CASSPATGGYYEQYF. CDR3 DNA sequence: TGCGCCAGCAGCCCGGCGACAGGGGGGTACTACGAGCAGTACTTC. The chain employs TRBV5-1 and TRBJ2-7; 9 bases are a match to TRBD1. The CDR3 covers 15 residues. Looked up from germline, CDR1 is SGHRS and CDR2 is YFSETQ. V was pared by 4 bases and J by 3 bases, with 8 bases of the junction left unmatched.

The gene calls are TRBV19 and TRBJ1-4, with 7 bases lining up with TRBD1. Per the germline V gene, CDR1 is LNHDA and CDR2 is SQIVND (reference sequence). The trim removed 6 bases at V and 3 bases at J, leaving 4 bases unmatched. CDR3 size: 14 residues. The DNA for the CDR3 is TGTGCCAGTAGCCCGACAGGGTCTAATGAAAAACTGTTTTTT. Amino acid sequence: CASSPTGSNEKLFF.

The chain is built from TRBV7-2 and TRBJ2-5; 8 bases match TRBD1. The CDR3 contains 15 residues. Trimming removed 2 bases from V and 5 bases from J; junction bases left unmatched: 7. Germline CDR1 SGHTA, CDR2 FQGNSA. The CDR3 reads CASSLSSRGHETQYF. The CDR3 nucleotides are TGTGCCAGCAGCTTATCGAGCAGGGGGCACGAGACCCAGTACTTC. Looking up the rest from reference TRBV7-2 and TRBJ2-5 gives the full variable domain: GAGVSQSPSNKVTEKGKDVELRCDPISGHTALYWYRQSLGQGLEFLIYFQGNSAPDKSGLPSDRFSAERTGGSVSTLTIQRTQQEDSAVYLCASSLSSRGHETQYFGPGTRLLVL.

This chain links TRBV5-5 with TRBJ1-2; D may be TRBD1 (6 bases). CDR1 is SGHKS, CDR2 YYEKEE, per germline (reference sequence). The CDR3 is 14 residues long. The V and J ends lost 4 bases and 2 bases respectively, with 12 bases between them. DNA for the CDR3: TGTGCCAGCAGCCGAACCGACAGGAACTATGGCTACACCTTC. Translated, it gives CASSRTDRNYGYTF.

The chain has TRBV19 and TRBJ1-6; no clear D gene. Germline V lookup: CDR1 LNHDA, CDR2 SQIVND (reference sequence). The CDR3 is 17 amino acids. V gave up 4 bases and J gave up 0 bases, with 13 bases separating them. The CDR3 bases are TGTGCCAGTAGTAGCCTGGGAGGGAGCTCCTATAATTCACCCCTCCACTTT. As protein: CASSSLGGSSYNSPLHF.

Only a few counts were recorded for this clone. The DNA of the CDR3 is TGTGCCAGCAGTGAATGGGAGGTAAAGACCCAGTACTTC. This translates into CASSEWEVKTQYF. The gene calls are TRBV25-1 and TRBJ2-5, with D maybe TRBD2 (6 bases). The CDR3 covers 13 residues. Trimming shortened V by 1 base and J by 6 bases, and 9 bases separated the two germline ends. Germline V CDR1 and CDR2: MGHDK, SYGVNS.

The chain has TRBV27 and TRBJ1-1; the match to TRBD1 covers 7 bases. The germline V gene has CDR1 MNHEY and CDR2 SMNVEV (reference sequence). J lost 1 base, V lost 3 bases, and 2 bases had no gene match. The CDR3 totals 14 residues. CDR3 nucleotides: TGTGCCAGCAGTTTGGACAGGACGAACACTGAAGCTTTCTTT. Protein: CASSLDRTNTEAFF.

This chain uses TRBV7-9 with TRBJ1-1, with 8 nucleotides matching TRBD1. Germline CDR1 SEHNR, CDR2 FQNEAQ (reference sequence). V was clipped by 5 bases and J by 0 bases; unmatched bases: 2. The CDR3 totals 14 residues. CDR3 sequence: CASSPGQVNTEAFF. The CDR3 bases are TGTGCCAGCAGCCCGGGACAGGTGAACACTGAAGCTTTCTTT.

About this clone: One end of the junction varies from germline; a read error may be responsible. The rearrangement uses TRBV7-2 and TRBJ2-2; perhaps TRBD1 as D (6 bases). The CDR3 loop spans 16 amino acids. Germline V gene lookup returns CDR1 SGHTA and CDR2 FQGNSA. The CDR3 DNA is TGCGCCAGCAGCCGCGGACGGGGACAAGACACCGGGGAGCTGTTTTTT. Translation gives CASSRGRGQDTGELFF.

J is TRBJ2-1 and V is TRBV5-4; TRBD1 agrees at 9 bases. This CDR3 is 15 amino acids long. After removal of 5 bases from V and 7 bases from J, the junction contained 10 bases not matched to a gene. The germline V gene has CDR1 SGHNT and CDR2 YYREEE (reference sequence). The CDR3 DNA reads TGTGCCAGCAGTTACGTAGGGACAGGGAAGAATGAGCAGTTCTTC. Translation: CASSYVGTGKNEQFF.

This clone is a singleton in its sample. V is TRBV7-2 and J is TRBJ2-7, with D uncertain. Germline CDR1 reads SGHTA; CDR2 reads FQGNSA. V lost 1 base and J lost 0, with 13 bases in between. This CDR3 is built from 16 residues. CDR3 sequence (DNA): TGTGCCAGCAGCTTAGTTGGGGTGCCGAGCTCCTACGAGCAGTACTTC. Translating it yields CASSLVGVPSSYEQYF.

The V call is TRBV9, the J call TRBJ2-7; 8 nucleotides match TRBD1. CDR1 SGDLS and CDR2 YYNGEE come from the germline V gene. Trimming cost V 3 bases and J 2 bases; bases outside gene matches: 7. This CDR3 is 15 amino acids long. The CDR3 DNA sequence: TGTGCCAGCAGCGGAGAGAGACAGGGGACCTACGAGCAGTACTTC. Translation gives CASSGERQGTYEQYF.

This chain joins TRBV6-5 and TRBJ1-6; no reliable D call. Trimming pared 0 bases from V and 13 bases from J, leaving 10 bases between. The CDR3 has 13 amino acids. Germline values: CDR1 MNHEY, CDR2 SVGAGI. DNA of the CDR3: TGTGCCAGCAGTTACTCGTTCCGCGTCCCCCTCCACTTT. Encoded protein: CASSYSFRVPLHF.

CDR3 protein: CAWSARGIGHEQYF. CDR3 sequence (DNA): TGTGCCTGGAGTGCGAGGGGAATAGGTCACGAGCAGTACTTC. The chain recombines TRBV30 with TRBJ2-7; D is perhaps TRBD1 or TRBD2 (5 bases each). The length of the CDR3 is 14 residues. Per the germline V gene, CDR1 is GTSNPN and CDR2 is SVGIG (reference sequence). V was shortened by 1 base and J by 5 bases, with 15 bases between the two germline ends. The whole variable domain, remainder taken from reference TRBV30 and TRBJ2-7, is SQTIHQWPATLVQPVGSPLSLECTVEGTSNPNLYWYRQAAGRGLQLLFYSVGIGQISSEVPQNLSASRPQDRQFILSSKKLLLSDSGFYLCAWSARGIGHEQYFGPGTRLTVT.